This is a list of T cell receptor beta chains from one sample in a study of blood T cell repertoires in COVID-19. Method: immunoSEQ multiplex PCR; TCRdb's copy keeps in-frame clones and lacks some. The sample includes roughly 200,000 clones, roughly 88% of them seen just once. The sequenced sample was peripheral blood. The receptor source for this set is a middle-aged man with acute or convalescent COVID-19. The CDR3 runs from the conserved cysteine through the conserved F or W. D genes are given only for firm matches. Only part of the rows carry a size: once, few, many, or a class if the clone is expanded.

d_gene: TRBD2
j_gene: TRBJ2-5
len: 14
abundance: .
v_gene: TRBV29-1
CDR3nt: TGCAGCGTATCCCGGACCGGGGAGGGAGAGACCCAGTACTTC
CDR3aa: CSVSRTGEGETQYF

d_gene: TRBD1
j_gene: TRBJ1-4
len: 14
abundance: once
v_gene: TRBV5-1
CDR3nt: TGCGCCAGCAGCCCGGGACAGGGGGGTGAAAAACTGTTTTTT
CDR3aa: CASSPGQGGEKLFF

d_gene: TRBD1
j_gene: TRBJ2-2
len: 16
abundance: .
v_gene: TRBV19
CDR3nt: TGTGCCAGTACTCCACGGCAGGGGGCGAACACCGGGGAGCTGTTTTTT
CDR3aa: CASTPRQGANTGELFF

d_gene: TRBD2
j_gene: TRBJ2-1
len: 15
abundance: .
v_gene: TRBV15
CDR3nt: TGTGCCACCAGCAGAGATCCGGGACTAGACAATGAGCAGTTCTTC
CDR3aa: CATSRDPGLDNEQFF

d_gene: .
j_gene: TRBJ2-7
len: 17
abundance: .
v_gene: TRBV2
CDR3nt: TGTGCCAGCAGTGAAAGTGACAGCCGGCCCTACTCCTACGAGCAGTACTTC
CDR3aa: CASSESDSRPYSYEQYF

d_gene: TRBD1
j_gene: TRBJ1-2
len: 15
abundance: .
v_gene: TRBV6-5
CDR3nt: TGTGCCAGCAGTTACTCGATCCAGGGGGGAATGGGCTACACCTTC
CDR3aa: CASSYSIQGGMGYTF

d_gene: .
j_gene: TRBJ1-1
len: 15
abundance: .
v_gene: TRBV7-2
CDR3nt: TGTGCCAGCAGAGTTACCAGGGCTCGGAACACTGAAGCTTTCTTT
CDR3aa: CASRVTRARNTEAFF

d_gene: TRBD2
j_gene: TRBJ2-2
len: 17
abundance: .
v_gene: TRBV18
CDR3nt: TGTGCCAGCTCACCACAGAGGACTAGCACTTTACTCGGGGAGCTGTTTTTT
CDR3aa: CASSPQRTSTLLGELFF

d_gene: TRBD1
j_gene: TRBJ1-1
len: 17
abundance: .
v_gene: TRBV11-3
CDR3nt: TGTGCCAGCAGCCCGATGGGGACAGCGAGGATGGGTACGCGAGCTTTCTTT
CDR3aa: CASSPMGTARMGTRAFF

d_gene: TRBD1
j_gene: TRBJ1-2
len: 14
abundance: .
v_gene: TRBV7-8
CDR3nt: TGTGCCAGCAGCTCAAAATGGACAGGTCCTTCATACACCTTC
CDR3aa: CASSSKWTGPSYTF

d_gene: .
j_gene: TRBJ1-1
len: 13
abundance: .
v_gene: TRBV18
CDR3nt: TGTGCCAGCTCACCACTGTTGGCCAGTGAAGCTTTCTTT
CDR3aa: CASSPLLASEAFF

d_gene: TRBD1
j_gene: TRBJ2-7
len: 14
abundance: .
v_gene: TRBV6-2/TRBV6-3
CDR3nt: TGTGCCAGCAGTTGGGCAGGGGGAACCTACGAGCAGTACTTC
CDR3aa: CASSWAGGTYEQYF

d_gene: TRBD2
j_gene: TRBJ2-7
len: 13
abundance: .
v_gene: TRBV3-1/TRBV3-2
CDR3nt: TGTGCCAGCAGGAACCGGAGGGAGGGGGAGCAGTACTTC
CDR3aa: CASRNRREGEQYF

d_gene: .
j_gene: TRBJ1-5
len: 15
abundance: .
v_gene: TRBV4-2
CDR3nt: TGTGCCAGCAGCCTTCTGAGGGATAGCAATCAGCCCCAGCATTTT
CDR3aa: CASSLLRDSNQPQHF

d_gene: TRBD1
j_gene: TRBJ1-5
len: 18
abundance: .
v_gene: TRBV9
CDR3nt: TGTGCCAGCAGCGTGCCGGGACAGTCCCTCAAAGGCAATCAGCCCCAGCATTTT
CDR3aa: CASSVPGQSLKGNQPQHF

d_gene: .
j_gene: TRBJ2-3
len: 13
abundance: .
v_gene: TRBV18
CDR3nt: TGTGCCAGCTCACCCTATAGCACAGATACGCAGTATTTT
CDR3aa: CASSPYSTDTQYF

d_gene: TRBD2
j_gene: TRBJ2-1
len: 19
abundance: .
v_gene: TRBV20-1
CDR3nt: TGCAGTGCTAGTATCCGAGGACTAGTGGCGGGAGGTACCTACAATGAGCAGTTCTTC
CDR3aa: CSASIRGLVAGGTYNEQFF

d_gene: .
j_gene: TRBJ2-2
len: 13
abundance: .
v_gene: TRBV11-2
CDR3nt: TGTGCCAGCAGCTTACTAGAAGTCGGGGAGCTGTTTTTT
CDR3aa: CASSLLEVGELFF

d_gene: TRBD1
j_gene: TRBJ1-5
len: 15
abundance: .
v_gene: TRBV19
CDR3nt: TGTGCCAGTAGTATCGACAGGGGCCCCAATCAGCCCCAGCATTTT
CDR3aa: CASSIDRGPNQPQHF

d_gene: TRBD1
j_gene: TRBJ1-2
len: 14
abundance: .
v_gene: TRBV6-5
CDR3nt: TGTGCCAGCAGTTACGTGGGACAGGGGGATGGCTACACCTTC
CDR3aa: CASSYVGQGDGYTF

d_gene: .
j_gene: TRBJ2-2
len: 13
abundance: .
v_gene: TRBV9
CDR3nt: TGTGCCAGCAGCTCGAGGTGGGCCGGGGAGCTGTTTTTT
CDR3aa: CASSSRWAGELFF

d_gene: .
j_gene: TRBJ2-2
len: 14
abundance: .
v_gene: TRBV11-2
CDR3nt: TGTGCCAGCAGCCTAGGAGGGGGGGGAATGGAGCTGTTTTTT
CDR3aa: CASSLGGGGMELFF

d_gene: TRBD1
j_gene: TRBJ1-3
len: 16
abundance: .
v_gene: TRBV6-7
CDR3nt: TGTGCCAGCAGGTCCCAACAGGGGGCCTCTGGAAACACCATATATTTT
CDR3aa: CASRSQQGASGNTIYF

d_gene: TRBD2
j_gene: TRBJ2-7
len: 14
abundance: .
v_gene: TRBV7-2
CDR3nt: TGTGCCAGCAGCTCGGGACTAGCGGGAGGGGAGCAGTACTTC
CDR3aa: CASSSGLAGGEQYF

d_gene: .
j_gene: TRBJ2-3
len: 17
abundance: few
v_gene: TRBV3-1/TRBV3-2
CDR3nt: TGTGCCAGCAGCCAAGGCGGGCGTCCTAGCGGCACAGATACGCAGTATTTT
CDR3aa: CASSQGGRPSGTDTQYF

d_gene: TRBD1
j_gene: TRBJ1-1
len: 15
abundance: .
v_gene: TRBV5-1
CDR3nt: TGCGCCAGCAGCTTGGAGGGGGCTCGGGACACTGAAGCTTTCTTT
CDR3aa: CASSLEGARDTEAFF

d_gene: .
j_gene: TRBJ1-4
len: 13
abundance: .
v_gene: TRBV29-1
CDR3nt: TGCAGCGTTGAGGGCAGCAATAATGAAAAACTGTTTTTT
CDR3aa: CSVEGSNNEKLFF

d_gene: .
j_gene: TRBJ1-6
len: 15
abundance: .
v_gene: TRBV6-2/TRBV6-3
CDR3nt: TGTGCCAGCAGTCGGACCGGGGTCGGGAATTCACCCCTCCACTTT
CDR3aa: CASSRTGVGNSPLHF

d_gene: TRBD2
j_gene: TRBJ2-1
len: 17
abundance: .
v_gene: TRBV11-2
CDR3nt: TGTGCCAGCATCCTAGGGGCTATAGCGGGAGACAACAATGAGCAGTTCTTC
CDR3aa: CASILGAIAGDNNEQFF

d_gene: TRBD1
j_gene: TRBJ1-1
len: 13
abundance: .
v_gene: TRBV30
CDR3nt: TGTGCCTGGAGATCGGGACAGGGGACTGAAGCTTTCTTT
CDR3aa: CAWRSGQGTEAFF

d_gene: .
j_gene: TRBJ2-1
len: 15
abundance: .
v_gene: TRBV11-1
CDR3nt: TGTGCCAGCAGCTTAGCGCTCCAGGGCAGACATGAGCAGTTCTTC
CDR3aa: CASSLALQGRHEQFF

d_gene: TRBD2
j_gene: TRBJ2-7
len: 14
abundance: .
v_gene: TRBV29-1
CDR3nt: TGCAGCGTTCCTACTAGCGGGTACCCCTACGAGCAGTACTTC
CDR3aa: CSVPTSGYPYEQYF

d_gene: TRBD2
j_gene: TRBJ2-7
len: 16
abundance: .
v_gene: TRBV19
CDR3nt: TGTGCCAGTAGTATTAAGGGGGCTAGCGGGAGGAACGAGCAGTACTTC
CDR3aa: CASSIKGASGRNEQYF

d_gene: .
j_gene: TRBJ1-1
len: 15
abundance: .
v_gene: TRBV4-1
CDR3nt: TGCGCCAGCAGCCAAGAGTACAGACTGAACACTGAAGCTTTCTTT
CDR3aa: CASSQEYRLNTEAFF